This note documents a single TCR beta chain sequence. The antigen remains unidentified. PCR primers comprised 60 Vbeta and 13 Jbeta primers. Clones were sequenced by immunoSEQ multiplex PCR, and TCRdb holds only the in-frame ones, with some missing. The table includes under 200,000 clones, around 80% detected once. This entry comes from a study of cytomegalovirus exposure and HLA in healthy donors. This CDR3 is 14 amino acids long. Germline V gives CDR1 SNHLY, CDR2 FYNNEI. Deletions cut 6 bases from V and 0 bases from J, with 12 bases between. Study conclusions and caveats: Later analysis associated a missense DCLRE1C variant with TCR beta V- and J-gene trimming. What TCR beta sequences reportedly achieved was accurate prediction of HLA-A and HLA-B alleles in most subjects. Reported performance of the classifier showed diagnosis of cytomegalovirus status with high specificity and sensitivity.

This chain uses TRBV2 with TRBJ2-7; D might be TRBD2 (6 bases). This clonotype originated in a woman in her twenties or thirties in good health and CMV-seropositive. Sequenced material: PBMCs. The CDR3: CASSRDGSSYEQYF. DNA of the CDR3: TGTGCCAGCAGCCGGGACGGGAGCTCCTACGAGCAGTACTTC.